The next 13 T cell receptor beta chains were all read from a single sample in a study of T cell changes during pregnancy in multiple sclerosis. The data were produced by immunoSEQ multiplex PCR, yet TCRdb's version contains in-frame clones alone and is incomplete. The sample has tens of thousands of clones, 75% to 90% seen once. Sequenced here: peripheral blood, sampled before pregnancy. The receptors stem from a female donor with multiple sclerosis, enrolled in a pregnancy study.

This clone has a handful of counts. This chain joins TRBV13 and TRBJ1-1; the D is unclear. V was pared by 2 bases and J by 3 bases, with 7 bases between. Germline V gene sequence: CDR1 PRHDT, CDR2 FYEKMQ (reference sequence). CDR3 length: 13 amino acids. CDR3 nucleotides: TGTGCCAGCAGCTTAAGGAGCGACACTGAAGCTTTCTTT. Amino acids: CASSLRSDTEAFF. Full variable domain (outside the CDR3, taken from reference TRBV13 and TRBJ1-1): AAGVIQSPRHLIKEKRETATLKCYPIPRHDTVYWYQQGPGQDPQFLISFYEKMQSDKGSIPDRFSAQQFSDYHSELNMSSLELGDSALYFCASSLRSDTEAFFGQGTRLTVV.

The genes are TRBV18 and TRBJ1-1; no clear D. Per germline, CDR1 KGHSH and CDR2 LQKENI. V shed 3 bases and J shed 8 bases, with 19 bases lying between them. The CDR3 covers 15 residues. Here the CDR3 reads CASSPYPGQMEEAFF. The CDR3 coding sequence is TGTGCCAGCTCACCTTACCCTGGGCAGATGGAAGAAGCTTTCTTT. Together with reference TRBV18 and TRBJ1-1, the CDR3 gives the full variable domain: NAGVMQNPRHLVRRRGQEARLRCSPMKGHSHVYWYRQLPEEGLKFMVYLQKENIIDESGMPKERFSAEFPKEGPSILRIQQVVRGDSAAYFCASSPYPGQMEEAFFGQGTRLTVV.

The gene calls are TRBV6-5 and TRBJ2-7; D call uncertain. V lost 0 bases to trimming and J lost 3 bases, with 6 bases between them. CDR3 length: 13 amino acids. The germline V gene encodes CDR1 MNHEY and CDR2 SVGAGI. The CDR3: CASSYSASYEQYF. DNA for the CDR3: TGTGCCAGCAGTTACTCGGCCAGCTACGAGCAGTACTTC.

The CDR3 region is CASSPWRGPYEQYF. The CDR3, as DNA: TGTGCCAGCAGTCCCTGGAGGGGGCCCTACGAGCAGTACTTC. V gene TRBV27 combines with J gene TRBJ2-7; TRBD1 might be the D (7 bases). The CDR3 contains 14 residues. The ends were cut back, 5 bases at V and 2 bases at J, with 13 bases in the middle. The germline V gene has CDR1 MNHEY and CDR2 SMNVEV (reference sequence).

A remark on this clone: The sample has other DNA sequences that encode this CDR3 too. The chain employs TRBV27 and TRBJ2-7; D is uncertain. From germline, CDR1 is MNHEY and CDR2 SMNVEV (reference sequence). V lost 2 bases and J 3 bases, leaving 8 bases between the germline ends. This CDR3 has 13 residues. Written as DNA, the CDR3 is TGTGCCAGCAGTTTAGCCGGTGGCTACGAGCAGTACTTC. Translated: CASSLAGGYEQYF.

This chain connects TRBV9 to TRBJ1-2; 8 bases agree with TRBD1. J gave up 5 bases and V 6 bases, and 12 bases lay outside the gene matches. This CDR3 has 15 residues. Germline CDR1 and CDR2: SGDLS and YYNGEE. The CDR3 DNA reads TGTGCCAGCACCGAAACCAGGACAGGGTTATATGGCTACACCTTC. Protein product: CASTETRTGLYGYTF.

The rearrangement joins TRBV27 to TRBJ2-1, with D perhaps TRBD2 (7 bases). V lost 8 bases, J lost 2 bases, and 13 bases lay in between. The CDR3 is 14 residues long. CDR1 is MNHEY and CDR2 is SMNVEV in the germline V gene (reference sequence). CDR3 protein: CASWGLAAYNEQFF. CDR3 sequence (DNA): TGTGCCAGCTGGGGGCTAGCGGCCTACAATGAGCAGTTCTTC.

The rearrangement uses TRBV6-5 and TRBJ2-7, with 8 bases identical to TRBD1. Germline CDR1 MNHEY, CDR2 SVGAGI. J was trimmed by 4 bases and V by 0 bases; bases with no gene match: 2. This CDR3 has 14 residues. CDR3 in amino acids: CASSYSDRAYEQYF. As DNA, the CDR3 is TGTGCCAGCAGTTACTCGGACAGGGCTTACGAGCAGTACTTC.

V and J are TRBV14 and TRBJ1-4, with 8 bases identical to TRBD1. This CDR3 spans 15 amino acids. The ends lost 6 bases at V and 6 bases at J; junction bases unmatched: 9. Germline V gene data show CDR1 as SGHDN and CDR2 as FVKESK. The CDR3: CASRRTGIGHEKLFF. CDR3 nucleotide sequence: TGTGCCAGCAGAAGGACAGGGATTGGGCATGAAAAACTGTTTTTT.

The gene calls are TRBV30 and TRBJ1-6; D call uncertain. Trimming left V 0 bases short and J 10 bases short, with 4 bases between. Germline assignment: CDR1 GTSNPN and CDR2 SVGIG (reference sequence). The CDR3 length is 11 residues. This chain's CDR3 is CAWSVGSPLHF. As DNA, the CDR3 is TGTGCCTGGAGTGTCGGGTCACCCCTCCACTTT. Variable domain in full (rest from reference TRBV30 and TRBJ1-6): SQTIHQWPATLVQPVGSPLSLECTVEGTSNPNLYWYRQAAGRGLQLLFYSVGIGQISSEVPQNLSASRPQDRQFILSSKKLLLSDSGFYLCAWSVGSPLHFGNGTRLTVT.

In nucleotides, the CDR3 is TGTGCCAGCAGGCCCTGGGCAGACCACACCGGGGAGCTGTTTTTT. Translating gives CASRPWADHTGELFF. The chain has TRBV27 and TRBJ2-2; D is undetermined. Germline values: CDR1 MNHEY, CDR2 SMNVEV (reference sequence). Trimming took off 6 bases at V and 3 bases at J, with 14 bases between the two ends. CDR3 size: 15 residues.

This chain connects TRBV18 to TRBJ1-1, with 7 bases lining up with TRBD1. Trimming cost V 4 bases and J 1 base; bases outside gene matches: 3. The CDR3 extends over 14 amino acids. Looked up from germline, CDR1 is KGHSH and CDR2 is LQKENI. In nucleotides, the CDR3 is TGTGCCAGCTCACTAGGACAGGAGAACACTGAAGCTTTCTTT. Protein product: CASSLGQENTEAFF.

V usage is TRBV13 and J usage is TRBJ2-1, with TRBD2 matching over 10 bases. The CDR3 is 15 residues long. Per germline, CDR1 PRHDT and CDR2 FYEKMQ (reference sequence). The V gene end was trimmed by 1 base and the J gene end by 6 bases; junction bases not matched to a gene: 3. The CDR3 reads CASSLVSSGSNEQFF. DNA of the CDR3: TGTGCCAGCAGCTTAGTGTCTAGCGGGAGCAATGAGCAGTTCTTC.